The clone carrying this TCR beta chain was observed many times. The target antigen is unknown. In TCRdb, the 5' RACE reads were re-called with MiXCR into one record per CDR3 protein. The data hold tens of thousands of distinct CDR3 sequences, with approximately 3.5% observed a single time. This specimen comes from a study of neurological immune-mediated disorders. The V end was cut by 3 bases, the J end by 5 bases, with 22 bases between. The CDR3 has 16 residues. Germline CDR1 SQVTM, CDR2 ANQGSEA. Study-wide findings and caveats: The multiple sclerosis repertoire cluster was not associated with any clinical or MRI feature, with the authors stating that larger cohorts are needed. HTLV-1-associated myelopathy ranked highest for TCR clonal expansion and multiple sclerosis lowest, beneath healthy controls.

The chain uses TRBV29-1 and TRBJ1-1, with D perhaps matching TRBD1 (5 bases). This sequence was found in a woman between 45 and 60 years old with multiple sclerosis. The specimen sequenced was PBMCs. The CDR3 is CSVEVPGQGRGTEAFF. In nucleotides, the CDR3 is TGCAGCGTTGAGGTGCCCGGGCAGGGACGCGGAACTGAAGCTTTCTTT.